The clone carrying this T cell receptor beta chain has ten or more counts. The antigen is unknown. This sample was taken from a study of T-cell reconstitution after alpha-beta-depleted transplantation in children. Study conclusions and caveats: Several patients had high TCRbeta diversity at day 60; it came from surviving recipient T cells and thymic progenitors. Reportedly, only several hundred clones from non-depleted graft cells drove alpha-beta T-cell counts at about two months. From newly produced T cells came most of the T-cell counts and diversity one year after transplant.

Researchers prepared the TCRbeta library using unique molecular identifiers, the study reports. TCRdb reanalysed the PCR reads using MiXCR and keeps one entry per CDR3 protein. The sample contains a few hundred thousand distinct CDR3 sequences, approximately 10% of which appear only once. Germline loops: CDR1 DFQATT, CDR2 SNEGSKA (reference sequence). CDR3 length: 15 residues. V lost 0 bases to trimming and J lost 6 bases, with 16 bases between them. The clonotype comes from a child younger than two with acute myeloid leukemia, due to receive a stem cell transplant. The specimen was PBMCs, collected before TCRalphabeta/CD19-depleted stem cell transplant. The chain combines TRBV20-1 with TRBJ2-3, with D perhaps TRBD2 (6 bases). DNA of the CDR3: TGCAGTGCTAGAGATCAGAACCCAGGAGGGGATACGCAGTATTTT. This translates into CSARDQNPGGDTQYF.